Each of the 21 T cell receptor beta chains below was sequenced from the same sample in a study of CD8+CD57+ T cells in acquired aplastic anemia. Genomic DNA constituted the template upon which TCR beta VDJ and CDR3 profiling was performed. Each CDR3 protein gets one entry after TCRdb re-called the reads with MiXCR. The table lists roughly 240,000 distinct CDR3 sequences, roughly half of them singletons. The authors sequenced patients whose flow cytometry had shown CD8+CD57+ cell expansion. Material: sorted CD4+, CD8+, or CD8+CD57+ T cells (not recorded which) from PBMCs. All receptors derive from a human donor with aplastic anemia.

This chain links TRBV4-3 with TRBJ1-4; tentative D call: TRBD1 (5 bases). Trimming shortened V by 1 base and J by 0 bases, and 15 bases separated the two germline ends. This CDR3 has 18 amino acids. Germline V CDR1 and CDR2: LGHNA, YSLEER. As DNA, the CDR3 is TGCGCCAGCAGCCAAGCCATTGCAGGGAGTGCAACTAATGAAAAACTGTTTTTT. The encoded protein is CASSQAIAGSATNEKLFF.

Concerning this clonotype: The CDR3 does not end in the conserved phenylalanine or tryptophan, so this is likely a read error. The chain employs TRBV9 and TRBJ2-7; TRBD1 aligns across 7 bases. The CDR3 runs 13 residues. The germline V gene has CDR1 SGDLS and CDR2 YYNGEE. The V and J ends lost 3 bases and 5 bases, in that order; junction bases with no gene match: 5. CDR3 sequence: CASSAGQNNEQYL. The CDR3 nucleotides are TGTGCCAGCAGCGCGGGACAGAACAACGAGCAGTACTTA.

This clonotype showed up just a few times. The chain is built from TRBV28 and TRBJ2-7; possibly TRBD1 for D (6 bases). Germline V gene data show CDR1 as MDHEN and CDR2 as SYDVKM. The CDR3 extends over 15 amino acids. Trimming took 1 base from V and 3 from J, leaving 13 bases between them. The CDR3 loop reads CASSLLDSPIYEQYF. In nucleotides, the CDR3 is TGTGCCAGCAGTTTATTGGACAGTCCCATCTACGAGCAGTACTTC.

The chain joins TRBV28 to TRBJ2-6; a possible D gene is TRBD1 (6 bases). The V gene's germline CDR1 is MDHEN and CDR2 SYDVKM. This CDR3 comprises 16 residues. Trimming shortened V by 7 bases and J by 0 bases, and 13 bases separated the two germline ends. The CDR3 bases are TGTGCCAGCACAGGACAGCCGTTCTCTGGGGCCAACGTCCTGACTTTC. It codes for CASTGQPFSGANVLTF.

The V call is TRBV9, the J call TRBJ1-2; D gene uncertain. Trimming pared 0 bases from V and 8 bases from J, leaving 11 bases between. The CDR3 sequence is 13 residues long. The germline CDR1 and CDR2 sequences are SGDLS and YYNGEE. CDR3 loop: CASSVDSVWGYTF. DNA for the CDR3: TGTGCCAGCAGCGTAGACTCCGTCTGGGGCTACACCTTC.

The J gene is TRBJ1-1, the V gene TRBV5-6; 8 bases match TRBD1. J gave up 2 bases and V 4 bases, and 10 bases lay outside the gene matches. The CDR3 runs to 16 residues. CDR1 and CDR2 (germline): SGHDT, YYEEEE. The CDR3 DNA reads TGTGCCAGCAGCCAACGGACAGGGACAGCAAACACTGAAGCTTTCTTT. Translated, it gives CASSQRTGTANTEAFF.

V and J are TRBV25-1 and TRBJ2-7; D may be TRBD2 (6 bases). This CDR3 comprises 15 residues. V was shortened by 6 bases and J by 1 base, with 16 bases between the two germline ends. Per germline, CDR1 MGHDK and CDR2 SYGVNS. The CDR3 DNA reads TGTGCCAGCAGCCTCGGGGGTAGTAGATCCTACGAGCAGTACTTC. The encoded protein is CASSLGGSRSYEQYF.

About this clonotype itself: Germline and junction disagree at one end, which may indicate a read error. The chain has TRBV16 and TRBJ2-7; D may be TRBD2 (5 bases). CDR3 size: 16 residues. Germline V gives CDR1 KGHSY, CDR2 FQNENV. The CDR3 DNA is TGTGCCAACAGCCCGGACGGACGAGGGCCCCCCTACGAGCAGTACTTC. It translates to CANSPDGRGPPYEQYF.

The chain recombines TRBV9 with TRBJ2-7; D not resolved. There are 14 residues in the CDR3. V shed 2 bases and J shed 6 bases, with 15 bases lying between them. Germline V gene data show CDR1 as SGDLS and CDR2 as YYNGEE. CDR3 sequence (DNA): TGTGCCAGCAGCGTCGGAACGGATACATCCGAGCAGTACTTC. Its protein is CASSVGTDTSEQYF.

A note on this clonotype: A much more abundant neighbour one base away suggests this may be a read error. For the CDR3, the DNA is TGTGCCAGCAGCCCGGACAGGGCTCTCTACGAGCAGTACTTC. Translation: CASSPDRALYEQYF. The chain carries TRBV11-3 and TRBJ2-7; 8 nucleotides line up with TRBD1. J gave up 3 bases and V 5 bases, and 6 bases lay outside the gene matches. Germline CDR1 and CDR2: SGHNT and YENEEA. CDR3 length equals 14 residues. Full variable domain (rest looked up from reference TRBV11-3 and TRBJ2-7): EAGVVQSPRYKIIEKKQPVAFWCNPISGHNTLYWYLQNLGQGPELLIRYENEEAVDDSQLPKDRFSAERLKGVDSTLKIQPAELGDSAVYLCASSPDRALYEQYFGPGTRLTVT.

This clonotype has a count of ten or more. The chain joins TRBV12-3 or TRBV12-4 to TRBJ1-5, with D uncertain. The CDR3 length is 13 residues. V dropped 6 bases and J dropped 3 bases, with 9 bases sitting between them. CDR3 in amino acids: CASSRGTNQPQHF. CDR3 coding DNA: TGTGCCAGCAGCCGCGGAACCAATCAGCCCCAGCATTTT.

This rearrangement joins TRBV20-1 to TRBJ2-7, with 13 positions matching TRBD2. CDR1 is DFQATT, CDR2 SNEGSKA, per germline (reference sequence). Trimming at V came to 4 bases and at J to 6 bases, leaving 3 bases not matched to a gene. The CDR3 contains 13 residues. In DNA form, the CDR3 reads TGCAGTGCTATGAGACTAGCGGGAGGCGAGCAGTACGTC. Translated: CSAMRLAGGEQYV.

This clonotype was seen only a few times. This chain uses TRBV7-9 with TRBJ2-1; 9 bases align to TRBD2. V lost 9 bases to trimming and J lost 6 bases; unmatched junction nucleotides: 9. The CDR3 is made up of 14 amino acids. Germline V CDR1 and CDR2: SEHNR, FQNEAQ (reference sequence). CDR3 coding DNA: TGTGCCAGTAGTTTGGTTAGCGGGAGCAATGAGCAGTTCTTC. Its protein is CASSLVSGSNEQFF.

The V call is TRBV4-1, the J call TRBJ1-5; D remains unclear. Germline-derived CDR1 and CDR2 are MGHRA and YSYEKL. The CDR3 is made up of 15 amino acids. Between the trimmed V and J ends, which lost 1 base and 9 bases, there was a span of 16 bases. CDR3: CASSQVLRVAGPQHF. The CDR3 DNA follows: TGCGCCAGCAGCCAAGTCTTGAGGGTAGCGGGGCCCCAGCATTTT.

This chain joins TRBV11-2 and TRBJ2-3; D is undetermined. Trimming removed 1 base at V and 7 bases at J, with 6 bases between. CDR3 size: 12 residues. Looked up from germline, CDR1 is SGHAT and CDR2 is FQNNGV. This chain's CDR3 is CASSLARNTQYF. CDR3 in DNA: TGTGCCAGCAGCTTAGCACGGAATACGCAGTATTTT.

The chain carries TRBV7-9 and TRBJ1-2; D gene uncertain. Germline CDR1 is SEHNR and CDR2 is FQNEAQ (reference sequence). The CDR3 is 12 amino acids. V lost 4 bases and J lost 4, with 7 bases in between. CDR3 loop: CASSWRSYGYTF. The DNA for the CDR3 is TGTGCCAGCAGCTGGAGGTCCTATGGCTACACCTTC. The full variable domain, rest sourced from reference TRBV7-9 and TRBJ1-2, is DTGVSQNPRHKITKRGQNVTFRCDPISEHNRLYWYRQTLGQGPEFLTYFQNEAQLEKSRLLSDRFSAERPKGSFSTLEIQRTEQGDSAMYLCASSWRSYGYTFGSGTRLTVV.

The table lists this clonotype with many counts. The chain is built from TRBV10-1 and TRBJ2-7; perhaps TRBD2 as D (5 bases). Germline assignment: CDR1 WNHNN and CDR2 SYGVQD (reference sequence). Trimming cost V 2 bases and J 5 bases, with 7 bases left between them. This CDR3 comprises 12 residues. For the CDR3, the DNA is TGCGCCAGCAGTGAGGGAGGCCACGAGCAGTACTTC. It translates to CASSEGGHEQYF.

This clonotype has a count of ten or more. This chain links TRBV7-2 with TRBJ2-7; either TRBD1 or TRBD2 may supply D (5 bases each). CDR1 is SGHTA, CDR2 FQGNSA, per germline. The V end lost 4 bases, the J end lost 3 bases, and 10 bases lay between the germline ends. This CDR3 is 13 amino acids long. The CDR3 DNA reads as TGTGCCAGCAGCTCGGGACGGATCTACGAGCAGTACTTC. This codes for CASSSGRIYEQYF. Combining the CDR3 with reference TRBV7-2 and TRBJ2-7 gives the whole variable domain GAGVSQSPSNKVTEKGKDVELRCDPISGHTALYWYRQSLGQGLEFLIYFQGNSAPDKSGLPSDRFSAERTGGSVSTLTIQRTQQEDSAVYLCASSSGRIYEQYFGPGTRLTVT.

The sample holds many counts of this clonotype. This chain links TRBV7-9 with TRBJ2-2; 8 nucleotides agree with TRBD2. CDR1 and CDR2 from the germline V gene are SEHNR and FQNEAQ (reference sequence). Trimming removed 10 bases from V and 5 bases from J; junction bases left unmatched: 9. CDR3 length equals 14 residues. CDR3 sequence (DNA): TGTGCCATCAAAGCGGGAGTCGGGACCGGGGAGCTGTTTTTT. Protein sequence: CAIKAGVGTGELFF. Variable domain in full (rest from reference TRBV7-9 and TRBJ2-2): DTGVSQNPRHKITKRGQNVTFRCDPISEHNRLYWYRQTLGQGPEFLTYFQNEAQLEKSRLLSDRFSAERPKGSFSTLEIQRTEQGDSAMYLCAIKAGVGTGELFFGEGSRLTVL.

This clonotype was detected once. This chain joins TRBV7-3 and TRBJ2-3; TRBD2 matches at 9 bases. Germline V gene data show CDR1 as SGHTA and CDR2 as FQGTGA. The ends lost 5 bases at V and 1 base at J; junction bases unmatched: 4. The CDR3 is made up of 15 amino acids. CDR3 bases: TGTGCCAGCAGCGATCAGCGGGGGGGCACAGATACGCAGTATTTT. Residues: CASSDQRGGTDTQYF.

As regards this clonotype: The conserved phenylalanine or tryptophan normally closing the CDR3 is absent here, so this likely arose from a read error. The chain carries TRBV6-5 and TRBJ1-1; D is unclear. CDR1 is MNHEY and CDR2 is SVGAGI in the germline V gene. CDR3 length: 12 residues. Trimming shortened V by 5 bases and J by 5 bases, and 9 bases separated the two germline ends. CDR3: CASSHGLTEAFS. For the CDR3, the DNA is TGTGCCAGCAGTCATGGATTAACTGAAGCTTTCTCT.